This T cell receptor beta chain was identified during a study of T cell responses to AZD1222 COVID-19 vaccine. Notes on the study in general: Seropositivity was recorded at baseline in only five to seven AZD1222 recipients. Spike was spanned by vaccine-associated CD4 TCRs, which were dominant at 160-218 and 743-854.

Per germline, CDR1 SGHNT and CDR2 YYREEE (reference sequence). The V and J ends lost 4 bases and 4 bases, in that order; junction bases with no gene match: 8. The CDR3 extends over 15 amino acids. Worth noting for this clone: The antigen is unknown.

Assay: immunoSEQ multiplex PCR; the TCRdb copy retains only in-frame clones and omits some. Counted here are roughly 120,000 clones, 70% to 90% occurring once; the ten biggest clones make up roughly 4%. The V call is TRBV5-4, the J call TRBJ1-2; TRBD1 agrees at 9 bases. This specimen was peripheral blood, taken on day 0 of MenACWY control vaccination. The TCR originated in an adult in good health. Written as DNA, the CDR3 is TGTGCCAGCAGCAAATCCCCGGGACAGGGCTATGGCTACACCTTC. Amino acid sequence: CASSKSPGQGYGYTF.